Presented here are 16 T cell receptor beta chains from one specimen sequenced in a study of control samples from healthy donors and cancer patients. Generated by immunoSEQ multiplex PCR, the TCRdb table keeps only in-frame clones and is missing some. The table records over 150,000 clones, approximately 94% of them present only once. The sequenced sample consisted of PBMCs. These receptors were taken from a man aged 60-69 years with colorectal cancer.

The gene calls are TRBV9 and TRBJ1-5; 8 positions agree with TRBD1. Germline values: CDR1 SGDLS, CDR2 YYNGEE. The CDR3 consists of 15 residues. V trimming: 2 bases; J trimming: 3 bases; junction bases outside the gene matches: 4. This chain's CDR3 is CASSVGQGPNQPQHF. Written as DNA, the CDR3 is TGTGCCAGCAGCGTCGGACAGGGCCCCAATCAGCCCCAGCATTTT.

The rearrangement uses TRBV23-1 and TRBJ2-7; possibly TRBD2 for D (5 bases). TRBV23-1 is noted as an ORF with a role that remains uncertain. V was cut by 0 bases and J by 3 bases, with 9 bases left in between. The CDR3 sequence is 14 residues long. The CDR3 sequence: CASSQSKDFYEQYF. DNA for the CDR3: TGCGCCAGCAGTCAATCTAAGGACTTCTACGAGCAGTACTTC.

The chain joins TRBV7-2 to TRBJ2-3, with 7 nucleotides matching TRBD1. V lost 5 bases, J lost 1 base, and 3 bases stayed unmatched. This CDR3 has 14 residues. CDR1 and CDR2 from the germline V gene are SGHTA and FQGNSA. For the CDR3, the DNA is TGTGCCAGCAGCCTAGACAGGGGCACAGATACGCAGTATTTT. It specifies CASSLDRGTDTQYF.

The V call is TRBV7-2, the J call TRBJ2-2; TRBD2 matches at 16 bases. The CDR3 spans 16 residues. In germline, CDR1 is SGHTA, CDR2 FQGNSA. After removal of 7 bases from V and 5 bases from J, the junction contained 4 bases not matched to a gene. The CDR3 DNA reads as TGTGCCAGCAAGGGACTAGCGGGGGGGCGAACCGGGGAGCTGTTTTTT. Encoded protein: CASKGLAGGRTGELFF.

This clone has a handful of counts. This chain links TRBV3-1 (or the pseudogene TRBV3-2) with TRBJ1-6; a possible D gene is TRBD1 (5 bases). The V gene lost 3 bases and the J gene lost 9 bases, with 18 bases spanning the gap. CDR1 and CDR2 (germline): LGHDT, YNNKEL (reference sequence). The length of the CDR3 is 16 residues. The CDR3 spells CASSHSTRGNSSPLHF. CDR3 DNA: TGTGCCAGCAGCCATTCCACTCGGGGCAACAGTTCACCCCTCCACTTT.

V gene TRBV6-5 combines with J gene TRBJ1-1, with D possibly TRBD1 on 6 matching bases. This CDR3 is built from 16 residues. The germline V and J ends were trimmed by 0 bases and 0 bases, with 11 bases remaining between them. Germline CDR1 reads MNHEY; CDR2 reads SVGAGI. This chain's CDR3 is CASSYSSGDLNTEAFF. CDR3 DNA: TGTGCCAGCAGTTACTCTTCAGGGGACTTGAACACTGAAGCTTTCTTT.

The V gene is TRBV6-1, the J gene TRBJ1-2; 11 bases line up with TRBD1. Germline V gives CDR1 MNHNS, CDR2 SASEGT. J lost 6 bases, V lost 1 base, and 1 base had no gene match. The CDR3 totals 14 residues. As DNA, the CDR3 is TGTGCCAGCAGTGAAGGGACAGGGGGCAATGGCTACACCTTC. Translating gives CASSEGTGGNGYTF.

This chain connects TRBV19 to TRBJ1-2; a possible D gene is TRBD1 (5 bases). This CDR3 is 14 amino acids long. V lost 2 bases, J lost 5 bases, and 12 bases lay in between. The germline V gene has CDR1 LNHDA and CDR2 SQIVND (reference sequence). The CDR3 DNA sequence: TGTGCCAGTAGTATAACCGGGACGGAATATGGCTACACCTTC. This codes for CASSITGTEYGYTF.

This chain connects TRBV6-2 or TRBV6-3 to TRBJ1-2, with D perhaps TRBD1 (6 bases). V was trimmed by 0 bases and J by 4 bases, leaving 12 bases between them. The length of the CDR3 is 15 residues. CDR1 is MNHEY and CDR2 is SVGEGT in the germline V gene. In nucleotides, the CDR3 is TGTGCCAGCAGTTACTCTGACAGGACCATCTATGGCTACACCTTC. Translation: CASSYSDRTIYGYTF.

The chain couples TRBV5-1 to TRBJ2-5; 13 bases align to TRBD2. CDR1 and CDR2 (germline): SGHRS, YFSETQ. Trimming took 3 bases from V and 4 from J; bases not matched to a gene: 3. CDR3 length equals 15 residues. Here the CDR3 DNA reads TGCGCCAGCAGCTCCTGGACTAGCGGGGGAGAGACCCAGTACTTC. Translating gives CASSSWTSGGETQYF. The entire variable domain, with the rest obtained from reference TRBV5-1 and TRBJ2-5, is as follows: KAGVTQTPRYLIKTRGQQVTLSCSPISGHRSVSWYQQTPGQGLQFLFEYFSETQRNKGNFPGRFSGRQFSNSRSEMNVSTLELGDSALYLCASSSWTSGGETQYFGPGTRLLVL.

This sequence joins TRBV5-4 and TRBJ2-1, with 9 bases that match TRBD2. V lost 0 bases to trimming and J lost 3 bases; unmatched junction nucleotides: 4. This CDR3 is built from 16 residues. The germline V gene has CDR1 SGHNT and CDR2 YYREEE (reference sequence). This chain's CDR3 is CASSLGGGAVYNEQFF. The CDR3 DNA is TGTGCCAGCAGCTTGGGCGGGGGGGCGGTCTACAATGAGCAGTTCTTC.

The chain employs TRBV18 and TRBJ1-5; TRBD1 agrees at 7 bases. CDR1 and CDR2 from the germline V gene are KGHSH and LQKENI. Unmatched junction bases numbered 10, after V lost 6 bases and J lost 8 bases. This CDR3 contains 14 residues. CDR3 bases: TGTGCCAGCTCGCTAACAGGGGTTTTTGAGCCCCAGCATTTT. It is translated as CASSLTGVFEPQHF.

The count of this clone is one. V gene TRBV5-1 combines with J gene TRBJ1-1; D possibly corresponds to TRBD1 (6 bases). The CDR3 contains 15 residues. Germline-derived CDR1 and CDR2 are SGHRS and YFSETQ. V lost 3 bases and J lost 1, with 13 bases in between. The CDR3 here is CASSSRTASNTEAFF. For the CDR3, the DNA is TGCGCCAGCAGCTCAAGGACAGCGTCGAACACTGAAGCTTTCTTT. The full variable domain, completed using reference TRBV5-1 and TRBJ1-1, is KAGVTQTPRYLIKTRGQQVTLSCSPISGHRSVSWYQQTPGQGLQFLFEYFSETQRNKGNFPGRFSGRQFSNSRSEMNVSTLELGDSALYLCASSSRTASNTEAFFGQGTRLTVV.

The V call is TRBV5-1, the J call TRBJ2-1; 14 nucleotides line up with TRBD2. Germline CDR1 and CDR2: SGHRS and YFSETQ. The CDR3 totals 16 residues. The V and J ends lost 7 bases and 8 bases, in that order; junction bases with no gene match: 11. CDR3 in amino acids: CASRLTSGGASYEQFF. The CDR3 DNA reads TGCGCCAGCCGGCTGACTAGCGGGGGGGCTAGCTATGAGCAGTTCTTC.

The chain has TRBV19 and TRBJ1-6, with 7 nucleotides matching TRBD1. The CDR3 totals 12 residues. V gave up 8 bases and J gave up 10 bases; unmatched junction bases: 5. Germline V lookup: CDR1 LNHDA, CDR2 SQIVND (reference sequence). This CDR3 reads CASSRTGSPLHF. The DNA for the CDR3 is TGTGCCAGTTCTAGGACAGGATCACCCCTCCACTTT.

The rearrangement links TRBV18 to TRBJ1-3; TRBD1 might be the D (6 bases). The CDR3 contains 15 residues. The germline V gene encodes CDR1 KGHSH and CDR2 LQKENI. Trimming removed 3 bases at V and 2 bases at J, with 11 bases between. The CDR3 here is CASSPPGTPGNTIYF. The CDR3 nucleotides are TGTGCCAGCTCACCTCCAGGGACACCTGGAAACACCATATATTTT.